Included here is one T cell receptor beta chain sequence, with context. The clone's antigen remains unknown. There are no base qualities to consult, and no much larger clone falls within one base. This sample is part of a study of CD8 T cells in ankylosing spondylitis (dated by TCRdb to 2016 to 2017). For context, the study as a whole: The study profiled T cell receptor beta repertoires in healthy donors and ankylosing spondylitis patients to find disease-linked TCR variants. In total, the full study cohort was made up of roughly 100 healthy donors and roughly 27 ankylosing spondylitis patients. Peripheral blood samples were taken, and synovial fluid was additionally collected from ankylosing spondylitis patients.

Paper-wide results and their limitations: Some TCR beta motif variants had previously been reported in synovial fluid and blood of reactive arthritis patients, which suggested common disease-initiation mechanisms. The disease-linked clones had a CD8+ phenotype and were found at relatively low frequencies in peripheral blood. The disease-linked clones were reported to be significantly enriched in matched synovial fluid samples from ankylosing spondylitis patients. A TCR beta motif of several highly homologous amino acid variants appeared characteristic of blood from ankylosing spondylitis patients.

Sequenced on an Illumina HiSeq 2500. TCR beta libraries were prepared by quantitative 5'-RACE with molecular barcodes. The published analysis was carried out like this. A new computational method based on a probabilistic model of VDJ rearrangement was used to identify disease-linked TCR variants. TCRdb reprocessing: public reads trimmed at Q25 with fastp, clones called with MiXCR, in-frame beta chains kept. Merged by CDR3 protein, the rows form single entries marked with the most common genes and DNA. The V and J calls were not made by the authors but by TCRdb's processing. A total of some 450,000 distinct CDR3 sequences appear in this sample, over 15% of them only once. 0.95% to 1.1% of the sample comes from the top ten. The CDR3 runs 21 amino acids, cysteine and phenylalanine included. Left in the record is the CDR3 DNA by itself, 63 bases read in frame from the first base. The germline V gene specifies SGHTA as CDR1 and FQGTGA as CDR2. Clipping removes 1 base from V and 0 bases from J, with 9 as the unmatched junction base count.

The sequence joins TRBV7-3 to TRBJ2-2; TRBD2 agrees with 15 junctional bases. The TCR was taken from a male donor with ankylosing spondylitis. The sequenced material came from blood, either unsorted or a sorted T cell fraction (not recorded which). The nucleotide sequence is given as TGTGCCAGCAGCTTAAATTTTGGACTAGCGGGAGGGAGCGCGAACACCGGGGAGCTGTTTTTT. Its translation reads: CASSLNFGLAGGSANTGELFF.